These 28 T cell receptor beta chains came from one sample sequenced in a study of blood T cell repertoires in COVID-19. TCRdb's table, derived via immunoSEQ multiplex PCR, lists solely in-frame clones and lacks some. The sample lists 60,000 or so clones; about 87% were seen once. Sequenced sample: peripheral blood. The receptors stem from a human donor with active COVID-19. The donor label of this sample is uncertain.

This sequence joins TRBV27 and TRBJ2-2; D ambiguous. Trimming took off 2 bases at V and 5 bases at J, with 6 bases between the two ends. The CDR3 is 13 residues long. CDR1 and CDR2 (germline): MNHEY, SMNVEV (reference sequence). DNA for the CDR3: TGTGCCAGCAGTTTAGCCACAACCGGGGAGCTGTTTTTT. It is translated as CASSLATTGELFF.

This chain joins TRBV14 and TRBJ2-3, with a tentative D call TRBD2 (6 bases). Germline CDR1 is SGHDN and CDR2 is FVKESK. V lost 4 bases, J lost 10 bases, and 12 bases lay in between. The CDR3 covers 12 residues. CDR3 coding DNA: TGTGCCAGCAGCCCCGGGAGTTTGGCGCAGTATTTT. It specifies CASSPGSLAQYF.

V usage is TRBV19 and J usage is TRBJ1-1, with D hard to call. The CDR3 is made up of 13 amino acids. Germline loops: CDR1 LNHDA, CDR2 SQIVND (reference sequence). V dropped 1 base and J dropped 0 bases, with 3 bases sitting between them. The CDR3 DNA sequence: TGTGCCAGTAGTATAGTAGTGAACACTGAAGCTTTCTTT. This encodes CASSIVVNTEAFF.

The rearrangement links TRBV2 to TRBJ1-6; 8 bases are shared with TRBD1. CDR3 size: 14 residues. Germline trimming cut 5 bases from V and 5 bases from J; bases unmatched to any gene: 2. Germline CDR1 SNHLY, CDR2 FYNNEI. The CDR3 sequence: CASSQGADNSPLHF. CDR3 in DNA: TGTGCCAGCAGTCAGGGGGCGGATAATTCACCCCTCCACTTT.

The rearrangement uses TRBV12-3 or TRBV12-4 and TRBJ2-5; TRBD1 matches 12 bases. Unmatched junction bases numbered 0, after V lost 3 bases and J lost 7 bases. CDR3 size: 13 residues. As DNA, the CDR3 is TGTGCCAGCAGTTTGGGACAGGGGGCGACCCAGTACTTC. As protein: CASSLGQGATQYF.

The genes are TRBV23-1 and TRBJ2-7; TRBD1 agrees at 11 bases. TRBV23-1 is noted as an ORF with a role that remains uncertain. This CDR3 comprises 15 residues. Trimming took 7 bases from V and 6 from J; bases not matched to a gene: 11. In nucleotides, the CDR3 is TGCGCCAGCATTAACCGGGACAGGGGGAAAGGCGAGCAGTACTTC. It encodes CASINRDRGKGEQYF.

This clone was picked up one time. The chain links TRBV29-1 to TRBJ1-1; a weak D match, TRBD1 (6 bases). Germline loops: CDR1 SQVTM, CDR2 ANQGSEA. V was clipped by 4 bases and J by 1 base, with 13 bases between them. The CDR3 contains 14 residues. The CDR3 DNA reads as TGCAGCGTTGTACCCGGGACAACGAACACTGAAGCTTTCTTT. This gives the protein CSVVPGTTNTEAFF.

This sequence joins TRBV9 and TRBJ2-1, with D hard to call. The CDR3 length is 13 residues. Germline CDR1 and CDR2: SGDLS and YYNGEE. Trimming took off 0 bases at V and 4 bases at J, with 5 bases between the two ends. CDR3 nucleotide sequence: TGTGCCAGCAGCGTAGCAGATTACAATGAGCAGTTCTTC. Protein sequence: CASSVADYNEQFF.

Comments on this clone: The sample carries other DNA sequences with the same CDR3. The rearrangement uses TRBV29-1 and TRBJ2-7, with a weak D call TRBD1 (6 bases). The germline gives CDR1 SQVTM, CDR2 ANQGSEA. The V and J ends lost 1 base and 1 base respectively, with 8 bases between them. The CDR3 extends over 13 amino acids. The CDR3 protein is CSVEGTASYEQYF. CDR3 bases: TGCAGCGTTGAAGGGACAGCATCCTACGAGCAGTACTTC.

The chain recombines TRBV7-2 with TRBJ2-3; possible D gene TRBD1, 5 bases. The CDR3 extends over 15 amino acids. V was cut by 2 bases and J by 8 bases, with 17 bases left in between. Germline V lookup: CDR1 SGHTA, CDR2 FQGNSA. The CDR3 nucleotides read TGTGCCAGCAGCTTATTCTCGGACAATCTGGCTACGCAGTATTTT. The encoded protein is CASSLFSDNLATQYF.

This chain uses TRBV5-1 with TRBJ2-5; 11 positions agree with TRBD1. With V trimmed by 4 bases and J by 5 bases, 7 bases remained unmatched. This CDR3 is built from 15 residues. CDR1 is SGHRS and CDR2 is YFSETQ in the germline V gene. CDR3 loop: CASSADRGLGETQYF. Written as DNA, the CDR3 is TGCGCCAGCAGCGCGGACAGGGGGCTCGGGGAGACCCAGTACTTC.

J is TRBJ2-1 and V is TRBV28; 8 bases fit TRBD2. Germline CDR1 and CDR2: MDHEN and SYDVKM. Losses at the gene ends were 6 bases for V and 4 bases for J; bases not matched to a gene: 5. The length of the CDR3 is 14 residues. The CDR3 region has the DNA TGTGCCAGCAGGTTAGCGGGGCAATACAATGAGCAGTTCTTC. It specifies CASRLAGQYNEQFF.

The chain has TRBV20-1 and TRBJ2-3, with TRBD2 as a possible D gene (5 bases). The CDR3 has 16 amino acids. The V end lost 3 bases, the J end lost 5 bases, and 21 bases lay between the germline ends. Germline V gives CDR1 DFQATT, CDR2 SNEGSKA (reference sequence). CDR3: CSASSTLRTEGDTQYF. The CDR3, as DNA: TGCAGTGCTAGTTCGACTCTTCGGACTGAGGGAGATACGCAGTATTTT.

The genes are TRBV3-1 (or the pseudogene TRBV3-2) and TRBJ2-1; D is perhaps TRBD1 (5 bases). This CDR3 comprises 14 residues. V was trimmed by 1 base and J by 8 bases, leaving 12 bases between them. Germline V CDR1 and CDR2: LGHDT, YNNKEL (reference sequence). The CDR3 protein is CASSQAIRAHEQFF. CDR3 bases: TGTGCCAGCAGCCAAGCCATCAGGGCCCATGAGCAGTTCTTC.

The chain has TRBV6-2 or TRBV6-3 and TRBJ2-3; 10 nucleotides align to TRBD2. Unmatched junction bases numbered 5, after V lost 3 bases and J lost 5 bases. CDR3 length: 15 amino acids. Germline V gene data show CDR1 as MNHEY and CDR2 as SVGEGT. DNA of the CDR3: TGTGCCAGCAGTTATAAGGGACTAGCGCAAGATACGCAGTATTTT. This sequence encodes CASSYKGLAQDTQYF.

The rearrangement links TRBV12-3 or TRBV12-4 to TRBJ2-7, with 7 bases that match TRBD1. This CDR3 has 13 residues. The trim removed 3 bases at V and 5 bases at J, leaving 4 bases unmatched. Here the CDR3 reads CASSFRQGDEQYF. The CDR3 DNA is TGTGCCAGCAGTTTCCGGCAGGGGGACGAGCAGTACTTC.

This chain joins TRBV27 and TRBJ2-1, with 7 bases lining up with TRBD2. This CDR3 comprises 15 residues. J gave up 5 bases and V 0 bases, and 4 bases lay outside the gene matches. CDR1 and CDR2 from the germline V gene are MNHEY and SMNVEV (reference sequence). The CDR3 DNA follows: TGTGCCAGCAGTTTATCCGGGACTATCAACAATGAGCAGTTCTTC. It is translated as CASSLSGTINNEQFF.

The chain combines TRBV6-1 with TRBJ1-4, with D perhaps TRBD1 (6 bases). CDR1 and CDR2 (germline): MNHNS, SASEGT. The CDR3 covers 16 residues. The V end lost 3 bases, the J end lost 5 bases, and 16 bases lay between the germline ends. For the CDR3, the DNA is TGTGCCAGCAGTGACTTTCCGGCCAGGGGAAATGAAAAACTGTTTTTT. This translates into CASSDFPARGNEKLFF.

V is TRBV7-2 and J is TRBJ1-6, with a weak D call TRBD1 (6 bases). This CDR3 is built from 15 residues. Between the trimmed V and J ends, which lost 0 bases and 10 bases, there was a span of 13 bases. Per the germline V gene, CDR1 is SGHTA and CDR2 is FQGNSA. In DNA form, the CDR3 reads TGTGCCAGCAGCTTAGCTTGGGGGCCAGAATCACCCCTCCACTTT. This translates into CASSLAWGPESPLHF. Combining the CDR3 with reference TRBV7-2 and TRBJ1-6 gives the whole variable domain GAGVSQSPSNKVTEKGKDVELRCDPISGHTALYWYRQSLGQGLEFLIYFQGNSAPDKSGLPSDRFSAERTGGSVSTLTIQRTQQEDSAVYLCASSLAWGPESPLHFGNGTRLTVT.

This chain uses TRBV30 with TRBJ1-1; D possibly corresponds to TRBD1 (5 bases). The CDR3 contains 15 residues. Germline V gene sequence: CDR1 GTSNPN, CDR2 SVGIG (reference sequence). Trimming took off 4 bases at V and 5 bases at J, with 20 bases between the two ends. The CDR3 loop is CAWTPGGGLRTEAFF. The CDR3 DNA reads TGTGCCTGGACCCCAGGCGGGGGGTTAAGGACTGAAGCTTTCTTT.

The count of this clone is one. The J gene is TRBJ2-4, the V gene TRBV28; perhaps TRBD2 as D (5 bases). Germline V gene data show CDR1 as MDHEN and CDR2 as SYDVKM. With 5 bases removed from V and 1 base from J, the gap between germline ends came to 15 bases. This CDR3 is built from 16 residues. The DNA for the CDR3 is TGTGCCAGCAGTCAAAACCCCGGCGGGGCCAAAAACATTCAGTACTTC. Its protein product is CASSQNPGGAKNIQYF.

Here the CDR3 reads CASSEAPSDTQYF. CDR3 DNA: TGTGCCAGCAGTGAAGCCCCGTCAGATACGCAGTATTTT. This sequence joins TRBV2 and TRBJ2-3; no clear D gene. Germline CDR1 and CDR2: SNHLY and FYNNEI. This CDR3 region has 13 residues. V was clipped by 0 bases and J by 4 bases, with 5 bases between them.

This chain joins TRBV19 and TRBJ2-3; 8 bases fit TRBD2. CDR1 and CDR2 (germline): LNHDA, SQIVND (reference sequence). The trim removed 3 bases at V and 8 bases at J, leaving 22 bases unmatched. This CDR3 is built from 19 residues. Here the CDR3 DNA reads TGTGCCAGTAGTATGGCCGGGCAAGGGTTACAGCGGGAGACGGGTACGCAGTATTTT. Its translation: CASSMAGQGLQRETGTQYF.

The V call is TRBV10-3, the J call TRBJ2-2; TRBD1 might be the D (6 bases). V lost 2 bases, J lost 6 bases, and 13 bases lay in between. CDR1 is ENHRY, CDR2 SYGVKD, per germline. The CDR3 is 15 residues long. The CDR3 region has the DNA TGTGCCATCAGTGAGGGCAGGGGCGGCTCCGGGGAGCTGTTTTTT. It translates to CAISEGRGGSGELFF.

The chain couples TRBV19 to TRBJ2-1; TRBD2 matches at 9 bases. The CDR3 is 18 amino acids. Germline loops: CDR1 LNHDA, CDR2 SQIVND (reference sequence). V dropped 2 bases and J dropped 6; count of bases not matched to a gene: 14. CDR3 residues: CASSITRTSGRLLNEQFF. CDR3 in DNA: TGTGCCAGTAGTATAACCAGAACCAGCGGGAGGCTACTCAATGAGCAGTTCTTC.

In this sample, this clone turned up a few times. The DNA for the CDR3 is TGTGCCAGCAGTGAAGGACAGGGGTATGGCTACACCTTC. Protein: CASSEGQGYGYTF. The chain couples TRBV6-1 to TRBJ1-2, with TRBD1 matching over 8 bases. Germline CDR1 is MNHNS and CDR2 is SASEGT. CDR3 size: 13 residues. After removal of 1 base from V and 5 bases from J, the junction contained 0 bases not matched to a gene.

In DNA form, the CDR3 reads TGTGCTAGTGCCAAATCCTACGAGCAGTACTTC. It translates to CASAKSYEQYF. V gene TRBV12-5 combines with J gene TRBJ2-7; D remains unclear. V shed 7 bases and J shed 1 base, with 5 bases lying between them. From germline, CDR1 is LGHNT and CDR2 FRNRAP. This CDR3 has 11 amino acids.

The V gene is TRBV2, the J gene TRBJ2-3; no clear D. V was trimmed by 2 bases and J by 4 bases, leaving 10 bases between them. CDR1 and CDR2 from the germline V gene are SNHLY and FYNNEI. This CDR3 contains 14 residues. CDR3 DNA: TGTGCCAGCAGTGAATCTAGTACCTCAGATACGCAGTATTTT. The encoded protein is CASSESSTSDTQYF.